These 32 T cell receptor beta chains originate from one sample sequenced in a study of HIV-infected patients and healthy controls (dated by TCRdb to between 2013 and 2015). Since whole blood was used without any cell fractionation, the repertoire reflected all peripheral T cells in unsorted form. Library method: 5' RACE. Reads for this sample came from an Illumina MiSeq. Approximately 500 ng RNA was reverse transcribed with SuperScript III using primers against the alpha and beta constant regions. Separate alpha and beta chain libraries were generated by chain-specific third strand synthesis with multiplexing indices. TCRdb applied fastp at Q25 and MiXCR to the public reads, then kept only in-frame beta chains. Under each unique CDR3 protein, matching rows form one entry showing the most common genes and DNA. Across this sample there are 10,000 to 15,000 distinct CDR3 sequences, with about a tenth seen only once. Together, the top ten hold more than 5% of the sample.

The source material was blood. The receptors were gathered from an adult in good health.

The chain recombines TRBV7-9 with TRBJ2-5; 9 bases fit TRBD1. V lost 0 bases and J lost 2; bases outside the gene matches: 7. The CDR3 is made up of 17 amino acids. Germline V gene lookup returns CDR1 SEHNR and CDR2 FQNEAQ (reference sequence). CDR3 sequence: CASSLAGRTGVQETQYF. The CDR3 DNA sequence: TGTGCCAGCAGCTTAGCCGGGAGGACAGGGGTGCAAGAGACCCAGTACTTC.

This clonotype was seen a few times. The chain is built from TRBV5-4 and TRBJ2-5, with a weak D call TRBD2 (5 bases). From germline, CDR1 is SGHNT and CDR2 YYREEE (reference sequence). The CDR3 spans 13 residues. V was shortened by 0 bases and J by 5 bases, with 8 bases between the two germline ends. The chain's CDR3 is CASSLGGDETQYF. The CDR3, as DNA: TGTGCCAGCAGCTTGGGGGGAGACGAGACCCAGTACTTC.

This clonotype ranks as medium-sized. The CDR3 DNA sequence: TGTGCCAGCAGCCCAGCAGGGGAAAGCTATGGCTACACCTTC. It encodes CASSPAGESYGYTF. V usage is TRBV5-6 and J usage is TRBJ1-2; possible D gene TRBD1, 6 bases. Per the germline V gene, CDR1 is SGHDT and CDR2 is YYEEEE. The CDR3 is made up of 14 amino acids. V lost 4 bases to trimming and J lost 4 bases, with 14 bases between them.

This clonotype is labeled medium-sized. The chain combines TRBV7-8 with TRBJ1-4; D uncertain. The V gene's germline CDR1 is SGHVS and CDR2 FQNEAQ. CDR3 length: 14 residues. The V end was cut by 3 bases, the J end by 4 bases, with 9 bases between. In DNA form, the CDR3 reads TGTGCCAGCAGCTTCGGGCACCGTAATGAAAAACTGTTTTTT. This codes for CASSFGHRNEKLFF.

This clonotype was observed at least ten times. The genes are TRBV7-9 and TRBJ2-1; D remains unclear. V lost 3 bases and J 10 bases, leaving 7 bases between the germline ends. This CDR3 has 11 residues. Germline values: CDR1 SEHNR, CDR2 FQNEAQ (reference sequence). The CDR3 DNA sequence: TGTGCCAGCAGCTTCGAGGCGGAGCAGTTCTTC. The encoded protein is CASSFEAEQFF.

This clonotype was recorded at least ten times. V usage is TRBV4-1 and J usage is TRBJ2-1; D is undetermined. V gave up 1 base and J gave up 0 bases, with 22 bases separating them. The length of the CDR3 is 20 residues. CDR1 and CDR2 (germline): MGHRA, YSYEKL. The CDR3 loop is CASSQALVTTSWGSYNEQFF. Written as DNA, the CDR3 is TGCGCCAGCAGCCAAGCCCTAGTAACGACCAGCTGGGGCTCCTACAATGAGCAGTTCTTC.

This clonotype has a count of ten or more. The rearrangement uses TRBV28 and TRBJ2-3; tentative D call: TRBD2 (7 bases). Germline CDR1 reads MDHEN; CDR2 reads SYDVKM. Trimming took 6 bases from V and 5 from J, leaving 18 bases between them. The CDR3 contains 15 residues. CDR3 protein: CASSPGEGGRDTQYF. CDR3 DNA: TGTGCCAGCAGCCCAGGGGAGGGAGGCAGAGATACGCAGTATTTT.

This rearrangement joins TRBV3-1 to TRBJ1-6, with D unresolved. CDR1 is LGHDT, CDR2 YNNKEL, per germline (reference sequence). The CDR3 has 14 amino acids. V lost 7 bases, J lost 3 bases, and 10 bases lay in between. The CDR3 DNA is TGTGCCAGCAACCCGGACGGCTATAATTCACCCCTCCACTTT. It codes for CASNPDGYNSPLHF.

There are a few counts of this clonotype. The chain employs TRBV12-3 or TRBV12-4 and TRBJ2-7; perhaps TRBD1 as D (6 bases). The CDR3 covers 14 residues. The V and J ends lost 7 bases and 2 bases respectively, with 15 bases between them. The CDR3 DNA is TGTGCCAGCACCCTCTCGGGACAAACCTACGAGCAGTACTTC. Translated: CASTLSGQTYEQYF.

This clonotype was detected ten times or more. V and J are TRBV20-1 and TRBJ2-1, with D possibly TRBD2 on 6 matching bases. This CDR3 spans 17 amino acids. CDR1 is DFQATT and CDR2 is SNEGSKA in the germline V gene (reference sequence). V was clipped by 5 bases and J by 0 bases, with 20 bases between them. Written as DNA, the CDR3 is TGCAGTGCTCTCAGCGGGTGGGGTCGGGGCTCCTACAATGAGCAGTTCTTC. Encoded protein: CSALSGWGRGSYNEQFF.

In its sample, this clonotype was seen a few times. The chain couples TRBV20-1 to TRBJ2-7; 12 bases agree with TRBD1. The CDR3 spans 17 residues. Per germline, CDR1 DFQATT and CDR2 SNEGSKA (reference sequence). J gave up 2 bases and V 3 bases, and 11 bases lay outside the gene matches. The CDR3 reads CSASGTGGQRSPYEQYF. The CDR3 DNA is TGCAGTGCTAGCGGGACAGGGGGCCAAAGGAGTCCCTACGAGCAGTACTTC.

This clonotype was recorded at least ten times. The chain employs TRBV7-2 and TRBJ2-5; 9 bases are a match to TRBD2. Germline-derived CDR1 and CDR2 are SGHTA and FQGNSA. V lost 4 bases and J lost 5; bases outside the gene matches: 17. CDR3 size: 18 residues. CDR3: CASSSGTEFAGGNETQYF. The CDR3 nucleotides are TGTGCCAGCAGCTCGGGGACGGAATTCGCGGGAGGGAATGAGACCCAGTACTTC.

The table lists this clonotype with many counts. The rearrangement uses TRBV19 and TRBJ2-1; the D gene is possibly TRBD2 (5 bases). Germline assignment: CDR1 LNHDA and CDR2 SQIVND (reference sequence). The germline V and J ends were trimmed by 3 bases and 7 bases, with 13 bases remaining between them. The CDR3 has 14 amino acids. The CDR3: CASSMEAGLNEQFF. CDR3 coding DNA: TGTGCCAGTAGTATGGAGGCGGGCCTAAATGAGCAGTTCTTC.

This clonotype is categorized as medium-sized. The J gene is TRBJ2-3, the V gene TRBV7-2, with unresolved D. Germline V gene sequence: CDR1 SGHTA, CDR2 FQGNSA. The CDR3 is 13 amino acids. V lost 5 bases, J lost 2 bases, and 8 bases lay in between. The CDR3 spells CASSLQHTDTQYF. CDR3 coding DNA: TGTGCCAGCAGCCTTCAACACACAGATACGCAGTATTTT.

Here the CDR3 reads CASSLGTSDGYF. The CDR3 DNA reads as TGTGCCAGCAGTTTAGGAACGTCGGACGGATACTTC. The chain employs TRBV28 and TRBJ2-7; D call uncertain. V was clipped by 2 bases and J by 13 bases, with 15 bases between them. The CDR3 runs to 12 residues. The V gene's germline CDR1 is MDHEN and CDR2 SYDVKM.

The sample holds many counts of this clonotype. V gene TRBV19 combines with J gene TRBJ1-6, with TRBD1 as a possible D gene (6 bases). The V and J ends lost 10 bases and 10 bases respectively, with 14 bases between them. Germline CDR1 reads LNHDA; CDR2 reads SQIVND (reference sequence). This CDR3 is built from 12 residues. In nucleotides, the CDR3 is TGTGCCACCGGAACAGGGCAATCACCCCTCCACTTT. This encodes CATGTGQSPLHF.

This clonotype was seen ten or more times. V gene TRBV7-3 combines with J gene TRBJ2-3; possibly TRBD2 for D (6 bases). Germline CDR1 SGHTA, CDR2 FQGTGA. Trimming removed 5 bases at V and 2 bases at J, with 17 bases between. The CDR3 loop spans 16 amino acids. The CDR3 DNA sequence: TGTGCCAGCAGCCCTTATGGGGCGGGAAACACAGATACGCAGTATTTT. Translation: CASSPYGAGNTDTQYF.

This clonotype came up many times. The chain couples TRBV5-1 to TRBJ2-7; unclear D gene. In germline, CDR1 is SGHRS, CDR2 YFSETQ. Trimming pared 0 bases from V and 2 bases from J, leaving 6 bases between. This CDR3 spans 13 amino acids. The CDR3 coding sequence is TGCGCCAGCAGCTTGGGTGCCGCCTACGAGCAGTACTTC. It yields the protein CASSLGAAYEQYF.

Within the sample, this clonotype is medium-sized. This chain connects TRBV3-1 to TRBJ2-3; possibly TRBD2 for D (5 bases). Germline V gives CDR1 LGHDT, CDR2 YNNKEL (reference sequence). Deletions cut 1 base from V and 1 base from J, with 18 bases between. There are 18 residues in the CDR3. CDR3 DNA sequence: TGTGCCAGCAGCCAAGCTGTCAGCGGTCGTCACGGCACAGATACGCAGTATTTT. Amino acid sequence: CASSQAVSGRHGTDTQYF.

This clonotype has ten or more counts. V and J are TRBV6-5 and TRBJ1-1, with 8 bases identical to TRBD1. The CDR3 covers 14 residues. After removal of 2 bases from V and 4 bases from J, the junction contained 3 bases not matched to a gene. The germline CDR1 and CDR2 sequences are MNHEY and SVGAGI. Here the CDR3 DNA reads TGTGCCAGCAGTTACATGGGACAGGCCACTGAAGCTTTCTTT. It is translated as CASSYMGQATEAFF.

This clonotype qualifies as medium-sized. The chain is built from TRBV20-1 and TRBJ2-1, with D tentatively TRBD1 (7 bases). CDR1 is DFQATT, CDR2 SNEGSKA, per germline (reference sequence). The CDR3 spans 16 residues. Trimming removed 6 bases from V and 1 base from J, with 19 bases in between. In DNA form, the CDR3 reads TGCAGTGCCAGATCTAGACAGGGAGGTTCCTACAATGAGCAGTTCTTC. Encoded protein: CSARSRQGGSYNEQFF.

By frequency in the sample, this clonotype is medium-sized. V usage is TRBV20-1 and J usage is TRBJ2-1, with D unclear. The CDR3 extends over 15 amino acids. Per the germline V gene, CDR1 is DFQATT and CDR2 is SNEGSKA (reference sequence). The V and J ends lost 0 bases and 7 bases respectively, with 16 bases between them. CDR3 in DNA: TGCAGTGCTAGAGATTCGCGTGCGCGGTTGAATGAGCAGTTCTTC. It translates to CSARDSRARLNEQFF.

V gene TRBV5-1 combines with J gene TRBJ2-3; D unclear. V was shortened by 6 bases and J by 0 bases, with 11 bases between the two germline ends. The CDR3 loop spans 14 amino acids. The germline CDR1 and CDR2 sequences are SGHRS and YFSETQ. For the CDR3, the DNA is TGCGCCAGCACCGAGGACGCCAGCACAGATACGCAGTATTTT. Translating it yields CASTEDASTDTQYF.

This clonotype came up a few times. J is TRBJ1-1 and V is TRBV2; TRBD1 aligns across 7 bases. Looked up from germline, CDR1 is SNHLY and CDR2 is FYNNEI. V was pared by 4 bases and J by 2 bases, with 1 base of the junction left unmatched. This CDR3 has 13 residues. CDR3 bases: TGTGCCAGCAGTGGGGACAGAAACACTGAAGCTTTCTTT. Protein product: CASSGDRNTEAFF.

This clonotype rates as medium-sized. The chain has TRBV7-9 and TRBJ1-1; no clear D gene. There are 10 residues in the CDR3. Germline V CDR1 and CDR2: SEHNR, FQNEAQ (reference sequence). The germline V and J ends were trimmed by 5 bases and 6 bases, with 4 bases remaining between them. CDR3 sequence (DNA): TGTGCCAGCAGCCCAGCTGAAGCTTTCTTT. Translating it yields CASSPAEAFF.

Of note for this clonotype: It may be a read error: a sequence one base away is much more abundant. The chain uses TRBV28 and TRBJ2-1; D is uncertain. Germline-derived CDR1 and CDR2 are MDHEN and SYDVKM. The CDR3 runs to 11 residues. The CDR3 DNA is TGTGCCAGAAGTTCTACCCATGAGCAGTTCTTC. Amino acids: CARSSTHEQFF.

The rearrangement uses TRBV3-1 and TRBJ2-7, with 9 bases that match TRBD2. In germline, CDR1 is LGHDT, CDR2 YNNKEL (reference sequence). The CDR3 has 16 residues. V was pared by 4 bases and J by 3 bases, with 10 bases of the junction left unmatched. The CDR3 nucleotides are TGTGCCAGCAGCCTCCCCCGGCGGGGGGGAAACTACGAGCAGTACTTC. This codes for CASSLPRRGGNYEQYF.

In this sample, this clonotype turned up many times. Here the CDR3 DNA reads TGCGCCAGCAGCCAAGATTTGGGGGCAGCTTCACCCCTCCACTTT. Translated, it gives CASSQDLGAASPLHF. The rearrangement links TRBV4-1 to TRBJ1-6, with D maybe TRBD1 (6 bases). Trimming pared 0 bases from V and 9 bases from J, leaving 12 bases between. This CDR3 is 15 amino acids long. Germline V gene sequence: CDR1 MGHRA, CDR2 YSYEKL.

V is TRBV7-9 and J is TRBJ1-1; D is possibly TRBD1 (6 bases). The CDR3 has 15 residues. The V and J ends lost 8 bases and 1 base respectively, with 17 bases between them. Germline values: CDR1 SEHNR, CDR2 FQNEAQ (reference sequence). CDR3 nucleotides: TGTGCCAGCTCCTCTAGAGGGACACAGAACACTGAAGCTTTCTTT. Translated, it gives CASSSRGTQNTEAFF.

This chain joins TRBV28 and TRBJ2-7; D unresolved. V lost 6 bases to trimming and J lost 3 bases, with 6 bases between them. The CDR3 is 11 amino acids. CDR1 and CDR2 (germline): MDHEN, SYDVKM. The CDR3, as DNA: TGTGCCAGCAGCCACGGCTACGAGCAGTACTTC. Its protein is CASSHGYEQYF. The whole variable domain, filled in from reference TRBV28 and TRBJ2-7, reads DVKVTQSSRYLVKRTGEKVFLECVQDMDHENMFWYRQDPGLGLRLIYFSYDVKMKEKGDIPEGYSVSREKKERFSLILESASTNQTSMYLCASSHGYEQYFGPGTRLTVT.

V and J are TRBV28 and TRBJ1-5, with D perhaps TRBD1 (6 bases). Germline V lookup: CDR1 MDHEN, CDR2 SYDVKM. V was pared by 8 bases and J by 0 bases, with 17 bases between. This CDR3 contains 16 residues. CDR3 loop: CASRSGALDSNQPQHF. The CDR3 DNA follows: TGTGCCAGCCGGTCGGGGGCGCTGGATAGCAATCAGCCCCAGCATTTT.

In its sample, this clonotype was seen many times. The chain links TRBV29-1 to TRBJ1-1, with D tentatively TRBD1 (6 bases). V lost 7 bases to trimming and J lost 0 bases, with 15 bases between them. Germline values: CDR1 SQVTM, CDR2 ANQGSEA. The CDR3 runs 14 residues. As DNA, the CDR3 is TGCAGCGCCTCAGGACAGAGATTGAACACTGAAGCTTTCTTT. This encodes CSASGQRLNTEAFF.